These T cell receptor beta chains were read from a single sample in a study of regulatory T cells in long-lasting Graves disease. TCRdb redid the calling of the multiplex PCR reads with MiXCR, one entry per CDR3 protein. The sample records about 500,000 distinct CDR3 sequences, 9.5% to 15% being singletons. These data were also filed under a second study, of T cells in Graves' hyperthyroidism and ophthalmopathy.

The specimen comprised peripheral blood mononuclear cells (PBMCs), sampled at new diagnosis, from a patient treated with antithyroid drugs. These receptors were collected from a woman in her twenties or thirties with Graves disease. Both conserved end residues are part of each CDR3. D genes are given only for firm matches. Clone sizes are given selectively: once, few, many, or a class where the clone is expanded.

TRBD2	TRBV20-1	.	TRBJ2-1	TGCAGTGCTAGCCTTCCAGAACTAGCGGGAGGTGGTGAGCAGTTCTTC	CSASLPELAGGGEQFF
TRBD2	TRBV9	.	TRBJ2-3	TGTGCCAGCAGCCCAACTAGCGGGGGACCAGATACGCAGTATTTT	CASSPTSGGPDTQYF
TRBD2	TRBV20-1	.	TRBJ2-1	TGCAGTGCTAGAGAGGTCGGGGGGGGGAATGAGCAGTTCTTC	CSAREVGGGNEQFF
TRBD2	TRBV13	many	TRBJ2-7	TGTGCCAGCAGCCCCCGGACTAGTAGCGAGCAGTACTTC	CASSPRTSSEQYF
TRBD2	TRBV16	.	TRBJ2-7	TGTGCCAGCAGCCACTTGGGGACTACCTACGAGCAGTACTTC	CASSHLGTTYEQYF
.	TRBV19	few	TRBJ1-1	TGTGCCAGTAGTATGGGAGGGAGCACTGAAGCTTTCTTT	CASSMGGSTEAFF
.	TRBV29-1	.	TRBJ2-5	TGCAGCGTTGACCAGATAGGGCTAGAGACCCAGTACTTC	CSVDQIGLETQYF
TRBD1	TRBV4-3	many	TRBJ2-1	TGCGCCAGCAGCCAAGACCCCCAGGGGGCGATTTACAATGAGCAGTTCTTC	CASSQDPQGAIYNEQFF
.	TRBV19	few	TRBJ2-5	TGTGCCAGTAGTCTTCAGGGGATCCAAGAGACCCAGTACTTC	CASSLQGIQETQYF
.	TRBV19	.	TRBJ1-5	TGTGCCAGTAGCCGCGAAAGTTATCAGCCCCAGCATTTT	CASSRESYQPQHF
TRBD1	TRBV19	.	TRBJ1-1	TGTGCCAGTGGACAGGGGGCCTACACTGAAGCTTTCTTT	CASGQGAYTEAFF